This T cell receptor beta chain originates from a study of circulating and synovial CD4+ cells in juvenile arthritis. Sequenced by immunoSEQ multiplex PCR; TCRdb stores in-frame clones only, minus some. Of fewer than 40,000 clones in the sample, approximately 92% were seen once. Notes on the study in general: T cell genome counts differed by at least an order of magnitude between CPL and CD4 samples.

CDR3 length equals 18 residues. CDR1 is MNHEY and CDR2 is SMNVEV in the germline V gene (reference sequence). J gave up 4 bases and V 6 bases, and 12 bases lay outside the gene matches. Notes on this clone: Its antigen remains unknown.

Sample: CD4+ T cells from blood. The origin of this receptor is a human donor with juvenile idiopathic arthritis. The V call is TRBV27, the J call TRBJ2-2, with 12 positions matching TRBD2. CDR3 in amino acids: CASSQRLAGGPGTGELFF. The CDR3 DNA follows: TGTGCCAGCAGCCAACGGCTAGCGGGAGGGCCGGGCACCGGGGAGCTGTTTTTT.